The rows below give T cell receptor beta chains drawn from one sample of a study of control samples from healthy donors and cancer patients. Assay: immunoSEQ multiplex PCR; the TCRdb copy retains only in-frame clones and omits some. The repertoire holds 76,000 or so clones, with 89% as singletons. The specimen sequenced was PBMCs. These receptors originate from a woman between 50 and 59 years old with colorectal cancer. Each CDR3 is given without its conserved first and last residue. Fields, in order: CDR3 length, J gene, clone size, V gene, CDR3 protein. Size is omitted from some rows. Given values are once, few, many or a class for expanded clones.

CDR3 length: 12; J gene: TRBJ1-5; clone size: NA; V gene: TRBV2; CDR3 protein: ASKQGTTYQPQH
CDR3 length: 12; J gene: TRBJ1-1; clone size: NA; V gene: TRBV4-3; CDR3 protein: ASSRTDRGTEAF
CDR3 length: 15; J gene: TRBJ2-3; clone size: NA; V gene: TRBV7-9; CDR3 protein: ASSIGLATTSTDTQY
CDR3 length: 11; J gene: TRBJ1-4; clone size: NA; V gene: TRBV27; CDR3 protein: ASSYGDGEKLF
CDR3 length: 11; J gene: TRBJ2-5; clone size: NA; V gene: TRBV18; CDR3 protein: ASSPPWRETQY
CDR3 length: 13; J gene: TRBJ2-1; clone size: NA; V gene: TRBV2; CDR3 protein: ASSVQGPNYNEQF
CDR3 length: 15; J gene: TRBJ2-2; clone size: NA; V gene: TRBV13; CDR3 protein: TSSLFVGATSPGELF
CDR3 length: 9; J gene: TRBJ2-2; clone size: NA; V gene: TRBV30; CDR3 protein: AWSVTGELF
CDR3 length: 14; J gene: TRBJ1-6; clone size: NA; V gene: TRBV5-1; CDR3 protein: ASSLRGQGDNSPLH
CDR3 length: 15; J gene: TRBJ2-5; clone size: once; V gene: TRBV5-1; CDR3 protein: ASSIHGQGPYQETQY
CDR3 length: 14; J gene: TRBJ2-4; clone size: once; V gene: TRBV6-1; CDR3 protein: ASSEAYSLAKNIQY
CDR3 length: 12; J gene: TRBJ2-3; clone size: few; V gene: TRBV4-1; CDR3 protein: ASSLPSVTDTQY
CDR3 length: 12; J gene: TRBJ2-2; clone size: NA; V gene: TRBV19; CDR3 protein: ASNSQSFTGELF
CDR3 length: 12; J gene: TRBJ1-1; clone size: NA; V gene: TRBV29-1; CDR3 protein: SAVIGATNTEAF
CDR3 length: 10; J gene: TRBJ1-2; clone size: NA; V gene: TRBV28; CDR3 protein: ASRTGDHGYT
CDR3 length: 11; J gene: TRBJ1-2; clone size: NA; V gene: TRBV6-5; CDR3 protein: ASRQTGNYGYT
CDR3 length: 11; J gene: TRBJ1-2; clone size: few; V gene: TRBV6-6; CDR3 protein: ASRPDQTGGYT
CDR3 length: 14; J gene: TRBJ1-2; clone size: NA; V gene: TRBV10-2; CDR3 protein: ATQGGFLDRFYGYT
CDR3 length: 13; J gene: TRBJ2-1; clone size: NA; V gene: TRBV2; CDR3 protein: ASSAPGTGRGEQF
CDR3 length: 12; J gene: TRBJ2-4; clone size: NA; V gene: TRBV6-6; CDR3 protein: ASSPGTWSDIQY
CDR3 length: 11; J gene: TRBJ1-5; clone size: once; V gene: TRBV6-5; CDR3 protein: ASLQLPNQPQH
CDR3 length: 11; J gene: TRBJ2-5; clone size: NA; V gene: TRBV15; CDR3 protein: ATQTSGGWTQY
CDR3 length: 11; J gene: TRBJ1-6; clone size: NA; V gene: TRBV30; CDR3 protein: AWSGHFGSPLH
CDR3 length: 13; J gene: TRBJ1-3; clone size: NA; V gene: TRBV7-2; CDR3 protein: ASSLAVSSGNTIY
CDR3 length: 12; J gene: TRBJ2-2; clone size: NA; V gene: TRBV10-3; CDR3 protein: AIKGQPNTGELF
CDR3 length: 12; J gene: TRBJ2-2; clone size: NA; V gene: TRBV7-9; CDR3 protein: ASSLRANTGELF
CDR3 length: 14; J gene: TRBJ1-1; clone size: NA; V gene: TRBV14; CDR3 protein: ASSQDPRFLRPKAF
CDR3 length: 11; J gene: TRBJ2-3; clone size: NA; V gene: TRBV13; CDR3 protein: ASSLRASDTQY
CDR3 length: 13; J gene: TRBJ1-5; clone size: NA; V gene: TRBV28; CDR3 protein: ASGTGVNSNQPQH
CDR3 length: 12; J gene: TRBJ1-1; clone size: NA; V gene: TRBV27; CDR3 protein: ASKGRSAYTEAF
CDR3 length: 11; J gene: TRBJ1-1; clone size: NA; V gene: TRBV7-2; CDR3 protein: ASRLDWNTEAF
CDR3 length: 13; J gene: TRBJ2-3; clone size: NA; V gene: TRBV12-5; CDR3 protein: ASGLRAGSTDTQY
CDR3 length: 12; J gene: TRBJ1-5; clone size: NA; V gene: TRBV28; CDR3 protein: ASSRLNSNQPQH
CDR3 length: 10; J gene: TRBJ2-5; clone size: once; V gene: TRBV12-5; CDR3 protein: ASGLEVETQY